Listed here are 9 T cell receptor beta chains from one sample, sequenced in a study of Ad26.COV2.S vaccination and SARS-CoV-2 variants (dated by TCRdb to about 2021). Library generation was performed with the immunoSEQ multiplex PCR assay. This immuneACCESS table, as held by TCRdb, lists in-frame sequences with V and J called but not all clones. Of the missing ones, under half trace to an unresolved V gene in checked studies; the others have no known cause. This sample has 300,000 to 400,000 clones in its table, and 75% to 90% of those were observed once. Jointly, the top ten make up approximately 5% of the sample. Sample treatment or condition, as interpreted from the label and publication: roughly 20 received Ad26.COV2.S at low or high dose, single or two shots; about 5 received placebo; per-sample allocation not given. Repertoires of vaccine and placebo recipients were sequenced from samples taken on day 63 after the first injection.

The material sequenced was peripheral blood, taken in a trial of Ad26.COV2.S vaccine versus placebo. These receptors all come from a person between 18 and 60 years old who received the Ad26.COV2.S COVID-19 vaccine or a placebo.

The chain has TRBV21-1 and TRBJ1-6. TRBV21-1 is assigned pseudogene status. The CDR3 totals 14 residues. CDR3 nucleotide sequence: TGTGCCAGCAGCAAATCGAGCCGGGGTACGACCCTCCACTTT. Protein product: CASSKSSRGTTLHF.

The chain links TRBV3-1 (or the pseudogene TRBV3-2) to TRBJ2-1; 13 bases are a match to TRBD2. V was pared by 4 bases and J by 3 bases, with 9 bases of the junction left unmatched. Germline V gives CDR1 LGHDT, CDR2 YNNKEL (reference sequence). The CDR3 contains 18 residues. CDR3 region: CASSPTPGLAGLYNEQFF. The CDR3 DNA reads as TGTGCCAGCAGCCCAACCCCGGGACTAGCGGGGCTCTACAATGAGCAGTTCTTC.

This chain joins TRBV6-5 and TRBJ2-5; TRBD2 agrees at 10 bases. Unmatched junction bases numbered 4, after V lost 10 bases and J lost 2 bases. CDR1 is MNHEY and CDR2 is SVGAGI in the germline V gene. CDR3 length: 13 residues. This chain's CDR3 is CATRTSGQETQYF. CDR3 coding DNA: TGTGCCACCCGGACTAGCGGACAAGAGACCCAGTACTTC.

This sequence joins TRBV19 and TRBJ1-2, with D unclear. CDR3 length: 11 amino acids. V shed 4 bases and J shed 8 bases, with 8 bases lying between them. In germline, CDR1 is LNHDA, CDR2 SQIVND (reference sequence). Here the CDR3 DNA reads TGTGCCAGTAGTAATCTCTACGGCTACACCTTC. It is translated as CASSNLYGYTF.

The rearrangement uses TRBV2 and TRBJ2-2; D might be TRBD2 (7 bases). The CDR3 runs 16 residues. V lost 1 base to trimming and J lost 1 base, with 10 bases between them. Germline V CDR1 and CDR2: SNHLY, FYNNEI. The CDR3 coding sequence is TGTGCCAGCAGTGAAGTGGGGGGGCTGAACACCGGGGAGCTGTTTTTT. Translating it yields CASSEVGGLNTGELFF.

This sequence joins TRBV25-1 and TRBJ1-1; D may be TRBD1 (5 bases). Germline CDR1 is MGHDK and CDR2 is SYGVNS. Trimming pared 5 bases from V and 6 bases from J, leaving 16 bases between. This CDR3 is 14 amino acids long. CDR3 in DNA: TGTGCCAGCAGTCCCCGGTGGGGCCTCGCTGAAGCTTTCTTT. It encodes CASSPRWGLAEAFF.

The CDR3: CASSHRGRGETQYF. Here the CDR3 DNA reads TGTGCCAGCAGCCACCGCGGGCGGGGCGAGACCCAGTACTTC. This chain uses TRBV7-3 with TRBJ2-5; D might be TRBD2 (6 bases). This CDR3 has 14 residues. Germline CDR1 and CDR2: SGHTA and FQGTGA. V was trimmed by 5 bases and J by 5 bases, leaving 15 bases between them. Together with reference TRBV7-3 and TRBJ2-5, the CDR3 gives the full variable domain: GAGVSQTPSNKVTEKGKYVELRCDPISGHTALYWYRQSLGQGPEFLIYFQGTGAADDSGLPNDRFFAVRPEGSVSTLKIQRTERGDSAVYLCASSHRGRGETQYFGPGTRLLVL.

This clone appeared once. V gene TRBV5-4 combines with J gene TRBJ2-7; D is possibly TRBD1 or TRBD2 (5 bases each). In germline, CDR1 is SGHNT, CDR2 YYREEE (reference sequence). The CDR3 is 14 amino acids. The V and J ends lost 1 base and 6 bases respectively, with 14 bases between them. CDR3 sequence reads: CASSLSLGAGEQYF. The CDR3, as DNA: TGTGCCAGCAGCTTGTCACTAGGGGCTGGCGAGCAGTACTTC.

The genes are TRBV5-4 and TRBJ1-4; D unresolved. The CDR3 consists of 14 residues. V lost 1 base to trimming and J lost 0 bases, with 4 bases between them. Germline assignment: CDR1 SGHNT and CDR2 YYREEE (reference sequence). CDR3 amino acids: CASSLWPTNEKLFF. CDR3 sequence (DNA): TGTGCCAGCAGCTTGTGGCCAACTAATGAAAAACTGTTTTTT.